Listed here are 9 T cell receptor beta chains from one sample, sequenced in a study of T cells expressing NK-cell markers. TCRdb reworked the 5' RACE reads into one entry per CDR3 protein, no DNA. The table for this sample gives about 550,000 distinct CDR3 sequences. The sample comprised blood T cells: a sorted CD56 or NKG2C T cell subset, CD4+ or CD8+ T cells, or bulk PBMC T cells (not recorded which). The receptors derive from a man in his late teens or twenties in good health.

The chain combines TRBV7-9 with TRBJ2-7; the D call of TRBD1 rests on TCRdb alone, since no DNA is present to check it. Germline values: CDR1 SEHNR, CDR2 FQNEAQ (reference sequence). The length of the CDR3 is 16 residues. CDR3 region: CASSSGVVSRAYEQYF.

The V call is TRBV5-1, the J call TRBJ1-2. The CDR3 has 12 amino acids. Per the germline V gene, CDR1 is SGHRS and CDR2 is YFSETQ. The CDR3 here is CASSSSNYGYTF.

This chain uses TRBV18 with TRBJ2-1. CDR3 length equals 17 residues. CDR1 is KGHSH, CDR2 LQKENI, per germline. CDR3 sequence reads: CASSPLQRSPNYNEQFF.

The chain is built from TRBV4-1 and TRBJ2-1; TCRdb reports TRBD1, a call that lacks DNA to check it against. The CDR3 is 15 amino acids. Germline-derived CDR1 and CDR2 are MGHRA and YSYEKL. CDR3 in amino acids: CASSRGTASGNEQFF.

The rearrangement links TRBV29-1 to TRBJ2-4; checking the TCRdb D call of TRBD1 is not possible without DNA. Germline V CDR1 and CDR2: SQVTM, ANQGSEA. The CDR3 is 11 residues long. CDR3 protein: CSGRLQGIQYF.

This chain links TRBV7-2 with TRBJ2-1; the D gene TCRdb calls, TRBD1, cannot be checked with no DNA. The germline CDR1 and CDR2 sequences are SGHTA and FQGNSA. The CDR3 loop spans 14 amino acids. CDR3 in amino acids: CASSLYTGNNEQFF.

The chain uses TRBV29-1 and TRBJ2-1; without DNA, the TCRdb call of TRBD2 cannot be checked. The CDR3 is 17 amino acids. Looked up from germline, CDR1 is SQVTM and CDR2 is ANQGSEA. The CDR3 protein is CSGGDLTSGRSYNEQFF.

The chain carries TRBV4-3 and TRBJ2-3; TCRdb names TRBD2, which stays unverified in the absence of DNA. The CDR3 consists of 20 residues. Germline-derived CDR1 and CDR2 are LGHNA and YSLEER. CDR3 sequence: CASSQDWGAGGLASTDTQYF.

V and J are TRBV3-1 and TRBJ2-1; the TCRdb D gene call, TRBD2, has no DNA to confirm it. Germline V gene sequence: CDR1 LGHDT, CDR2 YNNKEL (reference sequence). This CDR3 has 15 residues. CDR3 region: CASSQPSGRTNEQFF.